The next 28 T cell receptor beta chains were all read from a single sample in a study of shared clonotypes between healthy human individuals. Using immunoSEQ multiplex PCR, the repertoire was profiled, and TCRdb retains in-frame clones only, with some absent. The table lists around 2,000,000 clones, 85% to 95% of them singletons. Sequenced sample: naive CD4+ T cells sorted from blood. Sample subset: CD45RA+ positively selected. These receptors all stem from a man aged 18 to 29 in good health.

The chain links TRBV27 to TRBJ1-2, with D unclear. V dropped 2 bases and J dropped 4 bases, with 2 bases sitting between them. Germline V gene data show CDR1 as MNHEY and CDR2 as SMNVEV (reference sequence). This CDR3 has 11 residues. The CDR3 protein is CASSLLYGYTF. CDR3 DNA: TGTGCCAGCAGTTTACTCTATGGCTACACCTTC.

The genes are TRBV5-1 and TRBJ1-1; 9 nucleotides align to TRBD1. Germline V gene sequence: CDR1 SGHRS, CDR2 YFSETQ. V dropped 3 bases and J dropped 0; count of bases not matched to a gene: 3. The CDR3 covers 15 residues. The CDR3 spells CASSSTGGVNTEAFF. The CDR3 nucleotides are TGCGCCAGCAGCTCTACAGGGGGCGTGAACACTGAAGCTTTCTTT.

Concerning this clone: This CDR3 is also generated by other DNA sequences in the sample. The chain links TRBV30 to TRBJ2-5; D unclear. V was pared by 4 bases and J by 4 bases, with 7 bases between. Germline assignment: CDR1 GTSNPN and CDR2 SVGIG (reference sequence). There are 11 residues in the CDR3. This CDR3 is CAWTVGETQYF. In nucleotides, the CDR3 is TGTGCCTGGACAGTTGGAGAGACCCAGTACTTC.

This clone was observed a single time. The genes are TRBV7-2 and TRBJ2-3; the match to TRBD1 covers 7 bases. V lost 5 bases to trimming and J lost 11 bases; unmatched junction nucleotides: 7. Germline assignment: CDR1 SGHTA and CDR2 FQGNSA. This CDR3 region has 12 residues. The CDR3 loop is CASSADRALQYF. The DNA of the CDR3 is TGTGCCAGCAGCGCCGACAGGGCCCTGCAGTATTTT. Filled out from reference TRBV7-2 and TRBJ2-3, the complete variable domain reads GAGVSQSPSNKVTEKGKDVELRCDPISGHTALYWYRQSLGQGLEFLIYFQGNSAPDKSGLPSDRFSAERTGGSVSTLTIQRTQQEDSAVYLCASSADRALQYFGPGTRLTVL.

CDR3 in DNA: TGTGCCAGCACCGAGGACTTCACAGATACGCAGTATTTT. It encodes CASTEDFTDTQYF. This chain uses TRBV2 with TRBJ2-3; perhaps TRBD2 as D (5 bases). Trimming pared 7 bases from V and 2 bases from J, leaving 10 bases between. The CDR3 is made up of 13 amino acids. Germline CDR1 is SNHLY and CDR2 is FYNNEI.

V usage is TRBV7-9 and J usage is TRBJ2-5, with a weak D call TRBD2 (5 bases). The CDR3 has 15 amino acids. Trimming removed 4 bases from V and 4 bases from J, with 16 bases in between. CDR1 and CDR2 from the germline V gene are SEHNR and FQNEAQ (reference sequence). CDR3 protein: CASSYPGTTIETQYF. The CDR3 DNA reads TGTGCCAGCAGCTACCCGGGAACCACTATAGAGACCCAGTACTTC.

The J gene is TRBJ1-6, the V gene TRBV19; perhaps TRBD1 as D (6 bases). CDR3 length equals 16 residues. Germline values: CDR1 LNHDA, CDR2 SQIVND (reference sequence). The ends were cut back, 9 bases at V and 5 bases at J, with 20 bases in the middle. The CDR3 sequence is CARRGGPGFHNSPLHF. CDR3 in DNA: TGTGCCAGGAGGGGGGGCCCGGGATTCCATAATTCACCCCTCCACTTT.

The chain has TRBV5-6 and TRBJ2-2, with a weak D call TRBD2 (5 bases). The germline V gene encodes CDR1 SGHDT and CDR2 YYEEEE. The V end lost 4 bases, the J end lost 5 bases, and 18 bases lay between the germline ends. CDR3 length: 16 amino acids. The CDR3 reads CASSLPIGLLTGELFF. CDR3 coding DNA: TGTGCCAGCAGCCTCCCAATAGGACTCCTTACCGGGGAGCTGTTTTTT.

This clone was observed once. The chain carries TRBV27 and TRBJ2-7; no firm D call. The CDR3 has 13 residues. The germline CDR1 and CDR2 sequences are MNHEY and SMNVEV (reference sequence). The germline V and J ends were trimmed by 4 bases and 0 bases, with 7 bases remaining between them. The DNA for the CDR3 is TGTGCCAGCAGTTGGGGTTTCTCCTACGAGCAGTACTTC. It translates to CASSWGFSYEQYF.

The rearrangement joins TRBV11-2 to TRBJ2-2; D tentatively reads TRBD1 or TRBD2 (5 bases each). The germline V gene encodes CDR1 SGHAT and CDR2 FQNNGV. The CDR3 runs to 17 residues. V was clipped by 1 base and J by 3 bases, with 15 bases between them. CDR3 sequence (DNA): TGTGCCAGCAGCTTAGGTGGTAAGAGGGGCCACACCGGGGAGCTGTTTTTT. Amino acids: CASSLGGKRGHTGELFF. The variable domain in full, completed from reference TRBV11-2 and TRBJ2-2, reads EAGVAQSPRYKIIEKRQSVAFWCNPISGHATLYWYQQILGQGPKLLIQFQNNGVVDDSQLPKDRFSAERLKGVDSTLKIQPAKLEDSAVYLCASSLGGKRGHTGELFFGEGSRLTVL.

This chain links TRBV9 with TRBJ1-3, with 9 nucleotides matching TRBD1. CDR1 and CDR2 from the germline V gene are SGDLS and YYNGEE. The trim removed 3 bases at V and 9 bases at J, leaving 10 bases unmatched. The CDR3 runs to 15 residues. The CDR3 nucleotides read TGTGCCAGCAGCGCGAGGGACAGGGCGGCGAGCACCATATATTTT. This translates into CASSARDRAASTIYF.

The chain employs TRBV7-2 and TRBJ2-7; D unclear. Trimming shortened V by 3 bases and J by 0 bases, and 12 bases separated the two germline ends. This CDR3 spans 15 amino acids. Germline V lookup: CDR1 SGHTA, CDR2 FQGNSA. In DNA, the CDR3 is TGTGCCAGCAGCTTGGACGGTCTGAGCTCCTACGAGCAGTACTTC. As protein: CASSLDGLSSYEQYF.

The chain recombines TRBV6-5 with TRBJ2-7, with unresolved D. Germline assignment: CDR1 MNHEY and CDR2 SVGAGI. This CDR3 has 13 amino acids. Trimming stripped 6 bases from V and 4 bases from J, with 13 bases between. The CDR3 here is CASRLEMGYEQYF. In DNA form, the CDR3 reads TGTGCCAGCAGATTGGAAATGGGTTACGAGCAGTACTTC.

J is TRBJ2-3 and V is TRBV4-3; no clear D. Germline CDR1 LGHNA, CDR2 YSLEER. Between the trimmed V and J ends, which lost 2 bases and 6 bases, there was a span of 9 bases. There are 13 residues in the CDR3. For the CDR3, the DNA is TGCGCCAGCAGCCAACAGTTAGGCGATACGCAGTATTTT. Translation: CASSQQLGDTQYF.

The chain has TRBV5-6 and TRBJ1-4; D is uncertain. CDR1 is SGHDT, CDR2 YYEEEE, per germline. This CDR3 has 13 residues. V lost 0 bases and J 4 bases, leaving 4 bases between the germline ends. DNA of the CDR3: TGTGCCAGCAGCTTGGATTATAATGAAAAACTGTTTTTT. Translating gives CASSLDYNEKLFF.

The count of this clone is one. The V and J genes are TRBV6-8 and TRBJ2-7; possibly TRBD1 for D (6 bases). The ends were cut back, 4 bases at V and 6 bases at J, with 25 bases in the middle. Germline CDR1 is MNHGY and CDR2 is SAAAGT. The CDR3 sequence is 17 residues long. The CDR3 protein is CASSLGGDRDRRAEQYF. The CDR3 DNA reads as TGTGCCAGCAGTTTAGGGGGAGATAGAGACCGTCGCGCCGAGCAGTACTTC.

This chain links TRBV9 with TRBJ2-7; D uncertain. The germline V gene encodes CDR1 SGDLS and CDR2 YYNGEE. This CDR3 has 14 amino acids. Trimming stripped 0 bases from V and 2 bases from J, with 9 bases between. For the CDR3, the DNA is TGTGCCAGCAGCGTAGATGGGTTACCCTACGAGCAGTACTTC. It yields the protein CASSVDGLPYEQYF. Full variable domain (outside the CDR3, taken from reference TRBV9 and TRBJ2-7): DSGVTQTPKHLITATGQRVTLRCSPRSGDLSVYWYQQSLDQGLQFLIQYYNGEERAKGNILERFSAQQFPDLHSELNLSSLELGDSALYFCASSVDGLPYEQYFGPGTRLTVT.

V is TRBV7-6 and J is TRBJ2-2; TRBD1 matches 9 bases. J gave up 3 bases and V 5 bases, and 13 bases lay outside the gene matches. The length of the CDR3 is 18 residues. Per the germline V gene, CDR1 is SGHVS and CDR2 is FNYEAQ. CDR3 nucleotide sequence: TGTGCCAGCAGCGATGGACAGGGGCGCGAAATATACACCGGGGAGCTGTTTTTT. Translated: CASSDGQGREIYTGELFF.

The chain combines TRBV27 with TRBJ2-1, with TRBD2 as a possible D gene (6 bases). Germline V gives CDR1 MNHEY, CDR2 SMNVEV (reference sequence). This CDR3 is 14 amino acids long. V lost 4 bases and J lost 7, with 14 bases in between. CDR3 region: CASSYLAEFNEQFF. The CDR3 DNA reads TGTGCCAGCAGTTATTTAGCGGAATTTAATGAGCAGTTCTTC.

V gene TRBV6-1 combines with J gene TRBJ2-3; 9 positions agree with TRBD2. Germline trimming cut 7 bases from V and 5 bases from J; bases unmatched to any gene: 7. Germline assignment: CDR1 MNHNS and CDR2 SASEGT. The length of the CDR3 is 14 residues. As DNA, the CDR3 is TGTGCCAGCAACCGCGGGGGGGTGGGAGATACGCAGTATTTT. Protein sequence: CASNRGGVGDTQYF.

The rearrangement joins TRBV27 to TRBJ1-4; 9 nucleotides agree with TRBD1. The junction had 10 bases not matched to a gene; V was cut back by 6 bases and J by 8 bases. This CDR3 has 15 residues. Per the germline V gene, CDR1 is MNHEY and CDR2 is SMNVEV (reference sequence). CDR3 bases: TGTGCCAGCAGCCAACAGGGGGCGTCCGGGGAAAAACTGTTTTTT. Protein product: CASSQQGASGEKLFF.

The chain links TRBV28 to TRBJ1-4, with D possibly TRBD1 on 6 matching bases. This CDR3 comprises 16 residues. Trimming took 5 bases from V and 11 from J, leaving 24 bases between them. The V gene's germline CDR1 is MDHEN and CDR2 SYDVKM. In nucleotides, the CDR3 is TGTGCCAGCAGTCGTTACTCAGGGGAAGGGGAAAAGAAACTGTTTTTT. Amino acids: CASSRYSGEGEKKLFF.

The genes are TRBV4-3 and TRBJ2-7, with D possibly TRBD1 on 5 matching bases. Trimming stripped 0 bases from V and 0 bases from J, with 21 bases between. Germline V CDR1 and CDR2: LGHNA, YSLEER. The length of the CDR3 is 19 residues. DNA of the CDR3: TGCGCCAGCAGCCAAGAGCTGGGGCTGACGGGCGAGTTCTCCTACGAGCAGTACTTC. As protein: CASSQELGLTGEFSYEQYF.

The V and J genes are TRBV18 and TRBJ1-1; possible D gene TRBD1, 5 bases. This CDR3 has 14 amino acids. The germline V gene encodes CDR1 KGHSH and CDR2 LQKENI. Trimming took 1 base from V and 6 from J, leaving 12 bases between them. The CDR3 sequence is CASSPRDRGAEAFF. CDR3 nucleotides: TGTGCCAGCTCACCACGGGACCGCGGAGCTGAAGCTTTCTTT.

The V and J genes are TRBV29-1 and TRBJ2-1, with TRBD1 identical over 7 bases. CDR1 SQVTM and CDR2 ANQGSEA come from the germline V gene. V shed 8 bases, J shed 7 bases, and the junction held 5 bases outside the gene matches. The length of the CDR3 is 11 residues. The CDR3, as DNA: TGCAGCCCCCTCAGGGGGAATGAGCAGTTCTTC. It translates to CSPLRGNEQFF.

The rearrangement uses TRBV29-1 and TRBJ2-4; D gene ambiguous. This CDR3 is 12 amino acids long. Germline loops: CDR1 SQVTM, CDR2 ANQGSEA. Trimming left V 7 bases short and J 5 bases short, with 12 bases between. The CDR3: CSALLAENIQYF. The CDR3 DNA reads as TGCAGCGCTCTACTGGCAGAAAACATTCAGTACTTC.

This chain uses TRBV18 with TRBJ1-6; TRBD1 might be the D (6 bases). The germline V and J ends were trimmed by 3 bases and 8 bases, with 20 bases remaining between them. From germline, CDR1 is KGHSH and CDR2 LQKENI. The CDR3 extends over 17 amino acids. The CDR3, as DNA: TGTGCCAGCTCACCTCTTTCCGCAGGGGCCTCGGATTCACCCCTCCACTTT. This translates into CASSPLSAGASDSPLHF.

The chain couples TRBV2 to TRBJ2-7; TRBD1 aligns across 10 bases. Unmatched junction bases numbered 10, after V lost 6 bases and J lost 5 bases. Germline V gene sequence: CDR1 SNHLY, CDR2 FYNNEI. This CDR3 contains 15 residues. CDR3 DNA: TGTGCCAGCAGCCGGGAGGGGACAGGGGCTGACGAGCAGTACTTC. Its translation is CASSREGTGADEQYF.